This T cell receptor (beta chain) was obtained from a study of T cell repertoires in cytomegalovirus infection. Study results and limitations: Cumulative frequency (of public TCR beta family members) identified carriers of CMV plus the relevant HLA.

The CDR3 is 15 residues long. Trimming took 2 bases from V and 7 from J; bases not matched to a gene: 7. Germline CDR1 is MNHNS and CDR2 is SASEGT. TCRdb used MiXCR to reprocess the reads, holding one entry per CDR3 protein. In the table there are around 70,000 distinct CDR3 sequences, 3% to 4.5% of which are singletons. Worth noting for this clonotype: The target antigen is unknown.

Material for sequencing was PBMCs. The genes are TRBV6-1 and TRBJ2-7; 11 bases match TRBD2. The clonotype was recovered from a human donor in good health (CMV status not recorded). Some clones in this sample may be carry-over from other donors' samples. This CDR3 is CASSEQLAGVGEQYF. The CDR3, as DNA: TGTGCCAGCAGTGAACAACTAGCGGGAGTAGGAGAGCAGTACTTC.